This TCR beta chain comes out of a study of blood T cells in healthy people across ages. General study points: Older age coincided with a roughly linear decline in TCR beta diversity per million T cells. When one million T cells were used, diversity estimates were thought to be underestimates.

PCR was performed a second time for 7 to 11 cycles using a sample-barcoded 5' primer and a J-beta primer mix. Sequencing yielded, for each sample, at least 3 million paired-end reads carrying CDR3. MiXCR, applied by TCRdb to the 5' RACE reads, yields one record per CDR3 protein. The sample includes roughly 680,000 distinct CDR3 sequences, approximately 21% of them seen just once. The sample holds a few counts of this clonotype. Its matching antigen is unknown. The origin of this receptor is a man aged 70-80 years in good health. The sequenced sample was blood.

The CDR3 region is CASSENYEAFF. CDR3 bases: TGTGCCAGCAGTGAGAATTACGAAGCTTTCTTT. V gene TRBV2 combines with J gene TRBJ1-1; D gene unclear. Germline V gives CDR1 SNHLY, CDR2 FYNNEI. The CDR3 extends over 11 amino acids. The V and J ends lost 3 bases and 8 bases respectively, with 7 bases between them.